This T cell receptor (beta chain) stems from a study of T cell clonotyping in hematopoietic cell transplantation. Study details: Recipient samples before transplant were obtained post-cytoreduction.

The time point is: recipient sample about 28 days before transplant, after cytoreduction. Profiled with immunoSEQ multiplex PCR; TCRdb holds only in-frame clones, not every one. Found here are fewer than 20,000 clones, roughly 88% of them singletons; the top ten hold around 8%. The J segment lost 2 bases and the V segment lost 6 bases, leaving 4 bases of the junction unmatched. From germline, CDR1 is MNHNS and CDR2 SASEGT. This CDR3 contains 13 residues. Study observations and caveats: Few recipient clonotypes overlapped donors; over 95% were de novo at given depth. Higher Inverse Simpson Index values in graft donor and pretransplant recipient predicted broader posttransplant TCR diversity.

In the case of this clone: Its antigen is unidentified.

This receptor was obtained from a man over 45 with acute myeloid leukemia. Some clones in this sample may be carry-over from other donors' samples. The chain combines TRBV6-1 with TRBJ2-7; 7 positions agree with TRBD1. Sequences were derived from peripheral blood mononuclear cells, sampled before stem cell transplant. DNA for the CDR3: TGTGCCAGCAGCGGGGACAGCACCTACGAGCAGTACTTC. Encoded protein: CASSGDSTYEQYF.